The T cell receptor beta chain described here comes from a study of diagnostic markers for celiac disease. The CDR3 contains 12 residues. Germline CDR1 KGHSH, CDR2 LQKENI. No DNA is given; TCRdb re-called the reads and lists each CDR3 protein once. This listing includes about 1,600 distinct CDR3 sequences. Sample: either unsorted cells or a sorted T cell fraction (not recorded which). The rearrangement joins TRBV18 to TRBJ2-7. The clonotype was recovered from a human donor. CDR3 protein: CASSPLGYEQYF. Variable domain in full (rest from reference TRBV18 and TRBJ2-7): NAGVMQNPRHLVRRRGQEARLRCSPMKGHSHVYWYRQLPEEGLKFMVYLQKENIIDESGMPKERFSAEFPKEGPSILRIQQVVRGDSAAYFCASSPLGYEQYFGPGTRLTVT.